These 15 T cell receptor beta chains share one sample of origin, sequenced in a study of response to subunit inactivated influenza vaccine listed by TCRdb under 2018. Receptors were amplified or captured by RT-PCR. Instrument on record: Illumina HiSeq 2500. Through fastp at Q25 and MiXCR, TCRdb rebuilt clones from the public reads, retaining in-frame beta chains. Each CDR3 protein gets just one entry, which takes the most common genes and DNA from the rows behind it. The table for this sample lists 610,000 or so distinct CDR3 sequences; 11% to 15% of them were counted only once. The ten largest make up more than 9.5% of the sample. Sequenced here: PBMCs from blood, sampled 11 to 12 days after vaccination. These receptors were taken from a man aged 50-60 years who received an inactivated influenza vaccine. Donor details come from another sample of the same person, matched by shared clones.

The CDR3 loop reads CASSLAAGRGAYEQYF. DNA of the CDR3: TGCGCCAGCAGCTTGGCGGCGGGCCGGGGGGCCTACGAGCAGTACTTC. The chain links TRBV5-1 to TRBJ2-7; 7 bases match TRBD2. This CDR3 region has 16 residues. J gave up 2 bases and V 0 bases, and 8 bases lay outside the gene matches. From germline, CDR1 is SGHRS and CDR2 YFSETQ.

The CDR3 loop is CATSRDPRGQSYEQYF. The CDR3 nucleotides are TGTGCCACCAGCAGAGATCCGAGGGGGCAGTCCTACGAGCAGTACTTC. The rearrangement links TRBV15 to TRBJ2-7, with 7 bases lining up with TRBD1. Germline values: CDR1 LNHNV, CDR2 YYDKDF (reference sequence). This CDR3 region has 16 residues. Unmatched junction bases numbered 6, after V lost 0 bases and J lost 1 base.

CDR3 in amino acids: CASSGGTGTETQYF. CDR3 nucleotides: TGCGCCAGCAGCGGGGGGACAGGGACAGAGACCCAGTACTTC. The chain uses TRBV5-1 and TRBJ2-5; 9 bases are a match to TRBD1. Germline V lookup: CDR1 SGHRS, CDR2 YFSETQ. There are 14 residues in the CDR3. Unmatched junction bases numbered 5, after V lost 4 bases and J lost 4 bases.

This chain joins TRBV6-1 and TRBJ2-7, with 9 nucleotides matching TRBD2. V lost 3 bases, J lost 3 bases, and 9 bases stayed unmatched. From germline, CDR1 is MNHNS and CDR2 SASEGT. The CDR3 covers 16 residues. The CDR3 region is CASSDNSGLANYEQYF. In DNA, the CDR3 is TGTGCCAGCAGTGATAATTCCGGACTAGCGAACTACGAGCAGTACTTC.

On this clonotype itself: An end of the junction does not agree with germline; a read error may underlie this. V usage is TRBV24-1 and J usage is TRBJ1-2, with D possibly matching TRBD1 (6 bases). CDR3 size: 13 residues. Germline values: CDR1 KGHDR, CDR2 SFDVKD. In nucleotides, the CDR3 is TGTGCCACCAGTGAAGGGACAAACTACGGCTACACCTTC. Encoded protein: CATSEGTNYGYTF.

The chain employs TRBV7-9 and TRBJ2-1, with D unresolved. Trimming removed 5 bases at V and 6 bases at J, with 14 bases between. The CDR3 sequence is 14 residues long. Germline loops: CDR1 SEHNR, CDR2 FQNEAQ (reference sequence). CDR3 sequence (DNA): TGTGCCAGCAGCGAGGTAGCCAGCCTCAATGAGCAGTTCTTC. It encodes CASSEVASLNEQFF. Looking up the rest from reference TRBV7-9 and TRBJ2-1 gives the full variable domain: DTGVSQNPRHKITKRGQNVTFRCDPISEHNRLYWYRQTLGQGPEFLTYFQNEAQLEKSRLLSDRFSAERPKGSFSTLEIQRTEQGDSAMYLCASSEVASLNEQFFGPGTRLTVL.

A few counts support this clonotype. V and J are TRBV29-1 and TRBJ1-1, with D perhaps TRBD1 (5 bases). Germline CDR1 is SQVTM and CDR2 is ANQGSEA. Trimming stripped 7 bases from V and 2 bases from J, with 14 bases between. The CDR3 is made up of 13 amino acids. The CDR3 coding sequence is TGCAGCGCCGGAGGACGGACAAACACTGAAGCTTTCTTT. This encodes CSAGGRTNTEAFF.

The V and J genes are TRBV4-3 and TRBJ2-4; the D is unclear. The length of the CDR3 is 17 residues. The germline V and J ends were trimmed by 0 bases and 0 bases, with 12 bases remaining between them. Germline assignment: CDR1 LGHNA and CDR2 YSLEER. In DNA, the CDR3 is TGCGCCAGCAGCCAAGATCTAGGGCTGGGAGCCAAAAACATTCAGTACTTC. Protein sequence: CASSQDLGLGAKNIQYF.

This clonotype was found a few times. The CDR3 sequence: CASSFEGPSLSEAFF. The CDR3 DNA reads as TGTGCCAGCAGTTTTGAGGGACCCTCCCTCAGTGAAGCTTTCTTT. This rearrangement joins TRBV27 to TRBJ1-1; D may be TRBD1 (5 bases). Trimming left V 3 bases short and J 7 bases short, with 18 bases between. There are 15 residues in the CDR3. CDR1 and CDR2 from the germline V gene are MNHEY and SMNVEV (reference sequence).

V gene TRBV7-2 combines with J gene TRBJ1-3; no clear D gene. V lost 5 bases and J lost 7, with 18 bases in between. This CDR3 comprises 15 residues. Germline V gene lookup returns CDR1 SGHTA and CDR2 FQGNSA. The CDR3 nucleotides read TGTGCCAGCAGCCCAAGGGCCCAACTTGGCAACACCATATATTTT. Translation: CASSPRAQLGNTIYF.

This clonotype was seen more than once but under ten times. The chain combines TRBV6-1 with TRBJ2-2; TRBD1 matches at 11 bases. V lost 6 bases to trimming and J lost 6 bases; unmatched junction nucleotides: 6. CDR1 is MNHNS, CDR2 SASEGT, per germline. The CDR3 contains 15 residues. The CDR3 region has the DNA TGTGCCAGCAGCCGGGACAGGGGGATCGCCGGGGAGCTGTTTTTT. Its translation: CASSRDRGIAGELFF.

V gene TRBV9 combines with J gene TRBJ2-1, with 10 bases lining up with TRBD2. CDR3 length: 15 amino acids. Per the germline V gene, CDR1 is SGDLS and CDR2 is YYNGEE. The junction had 4 bases not matched to a gene; V was cut back by 5 bases and J by 2 bases. The CDR3 loop reads CASSLAGETYNEQFF. The CDR3 region has the DNA TGTGCCAGCAGTCTAGCGGGAGAAACCTACAATGAGCAGTTCTTC.

This clonotype was seen only a few times. The chain has TRBV7-6 and TRBJ1-1; D not resolved. This CDR3 has 16 residues. Trimming shortened V by 0 bases and J by 2 bases, and 13 bases separated the two germline ends. The germline V gene encodes CDR1 SGHVS and CDR2 FNYEAQ. The CDR3 region is CASSLAYDTRNTEAFF. The CDR3 nucleotides read TGTGCCAGCAGCTTAGCATACGACACGCGAAACACTGAAGCTTTCTTT.

The V call is TRBV20-1, the J call TRBJ2-3, with a possible D match to TRBD2 (5 bases). CDR3 size: 17 residues. Germline V gene sequence: CDR1 DFQATT, CDR2 SNEGSKA (reference sequence). V shed 1 base and J shed 2 bases, with 19 bases lying between them. The CDR3, as DNA: TGCAGTGCTAGAGCCATCGGTGCGGACTTTCACACAGATACGCAGTATTTT. Its protein product is CSARAIGADFHTDTQYF.

At least ten counts were recorded for this clonotype. The V gene is TRBV7-8, the J gene TRBJ2-3; 8 nucleotides match TRBD1. V trimming: 2 bases; J trimming: 6 bases; junction bases outside the gene matches: 7. This CDR3 spans 15 amino acids. Germline lookup yields CDR1 SGHVS and CDR2 FQNEAQ. CDR3 region: CASSLTQYRGDTQYF. The CDR3 DNA sequence: TGTGCCAGCAGCTTAACCCAGTACAGGGGGGATACGCAGTATTTT.